This T cell receptor beta chain was found in a study of T cells after yellow fever vaccination. About the study: In the case of low-cell-number fractions, SMART-Seq v4 Ultra Low Input was used for preparation.

V was trimmed by 3 bases and J by 1 base, leaving 12 bases between them. Germline CDR1 is MDHEN and CDR2 is SYDVKM. CDR3 size: 15 residues. By 5'RACE template switching, TCR cDNA was produced, with a universal primer site and UMIs added in the process. One entry per CDR3 protein results from TCRdb running MiXCR on the 5' RACE reads. The table includes 300,000 to 450,000 distinct CDR3 sequences, 8.1% detected once. This sample comprised PBMCs, obtained 45 days after the first yellow fever vaccination. The source is a man aged 18 to 35 who received the YFV17D yellow fever vaccine. This chain connects TRBV28 to TRBJ1-1; D is uncertain. CDR3 nucleotides: TGTGCCAGCAGTTTTCTTAGGGAGAGGAACACTGAAGCTTTCTTT. As protein: CASSFLRERNTEAFF.